The subject of this entry is one TCR beta chain. The data derive from a study of blood T cell repertoires in COVID-19. The CDR3 sequence is 12 residues long. Germline values: CDR1 SEHNR, CDR2 FQNEAQ (reference sequence). Trimming took 5 bases from V and 6 from J, leaving 9 bases between them. TCRdb's table, derived via immunoSEQ multiplex PCR, lists solely in-frame clones and lacks some. The repertoire consists of some 310,000 clones, with 90% occurring once and the leading ten covering less than 3%. Sequences were obtained from peripheral blood. This TCR came from a woman under 40 with COVID-19, enrolled during active disease. The chain employs TRBV7-9 and TRBJ2-3, with TRBD2 as a possible D gene (5 bases). CDR3 region: CASSPPGDTQYF. CDR3 coding DNA: TGTGCCAGCAGCCCCCCGGGGGATACGCAGTATTTT.